These 21 T cell receptor beta chains came from one sample sequenced in a study of response to subunit inactivated influenza vaccine. TCRdb re-called the RT-PCR reads with MiXCR, one entry per CDR3 protein. This sample has 540,000 or so distinct CDR3 sequences, with around 13% found just once. Source: PBMCs from blood, taken roughly 47 days after vaccination. The receptors were gathered from a man over 45 who received an inactivated influenza vaccine.

The chain is built from TRBV12-3 or TRBV12-4 and TRBJ1-4; the D gene is possibly TRBD1 (5 bases). This CDR3 comprises 14 residues. Trimming removed 7 bases at V and 7 bases at J, with 16 bases between. The DNA for the CDR3 is TGTGCCAGCACAGTTCGGGACGGATTTGAAAAACTGTTTTTT. Its protein product is CASTVRDGFEKLFF.

The table lists this clonotype with a few counts. J is TRBJ1-2 and V is TRBV7-9, with a possible D match to TRBD1 (6 bases). Trimming pared 5 bases from V and 6 bases from J, leaving 13 bases between. The CDR3 consists of 13 residues. Germline loops: CDR1 SEHNR, CDR2 FQNEAQ (reference sequence). CDR3 region: CASSPPGAHGYTF. The CDR3 DNA follows: TGTGCCAGCAGCCCTCCGGGGGCCCATGGCTACACCTTC.

This chain links TRBV12-3 or TRBV12-4 with TRBJ1-1; D remains unclear. Trimming removed 3 bases at V and 4 bases at J, with 9 bases between. CDR3 length: 13 amino acids. The DNA for the CDR3 is TGTGCCAGCAGTTTGGGGTTAGCCACTGAAGCTTTCTTT. Amino acids: CASSLGLATEAFF.

This clonotype has a count of ten or more. The rearrangement links TRBV2 to TRBJ1-2, with D uncertain. V shed 5 bases and J shed 4 bases, with 8 bases lying between them. Germline assignment: CDR1 SNHLY and CDR2 FYNNEI. The CDR3 contains 12 residues. The CDR3 region is CASSPRAYGYTF. CDR3 sequence (DNA): TGTGCCAGCAGTCCCAGAGCCTATGGCTACACCTTC.

A few counts support this clonotype. V usage is TRBV3-1 and J usage is TRBJ2-6; D unresolved. CDR1 is LGHDT and CDR2 is YNNKEL in the germline V gene (reference sequence). The CDR3 has 18 residues. The germline V and J ends were trimmed by 4 bases and 0 bases, with 16 bases remaining between them. This chain's CDR3 is CASSPRVSSYSGANVLTF. In DNA, the CDR3 is TGTGCCAGCAGCCCCCGGGTCTCCTCCTACTCTGGGGCCAACGTCCTGACTTTC.

This rearrangement joins TRBV7-8 to TRBJ1-5; D gene ambiguous. In germline, CDR1 is SGHVS, CDR2 FQNEAQ. The CDR3 length is 16 residues. The V gene lost 0 bases and the J gene lost 0 bases, with 9 bases spanning the gap. The CDR3 sequence: CASSLANSYSNQPQHF. The CDR3 nucleotides are TGTGCCAGCAGCTTAGCCAACAGCTATAGCAATCAGCCCCAGCATTTT. Full variable domain (remainder filled in from reference TRBV7-8 and TRBJ1-5): GAGVSQSPRYKVAKRGQDVALRCDPISGHVSLFWYQQALGQGPEFLTYFQNEAQLDKSGLPSDRFFAERPEGSVSTLKIQRTQQEDSAVYLCASSLANSYSNQPQHFGDGTRLSIL.

The chain uses TRBV2 and TRBJ2-5; D may be TRBD1 (5 bases). Trimming stripped 3 bases from V and 3 bases from J, with 8 bases between. The germline V gene has CDR1 SNHLY and CDR2 FYNNEI. The CDR3 loop spans 13 amino acids. The CDR3 sequence is CASSDEGEETQYF. The CDR3 DNA follows: TGTGCCAGCAGTGATGAAGGGGAAGAGACCCAGTACTTC.

This clonotype has at least ten counts. The gene calls are TRBV29-1 and TRBJ2-3; 13 positions match TRBD2. This CDR3 has 15 amino acids. Germline trimming cut 5 bases from V and 6 bases from J; bases unmatched to any gene: 8. Germline loops: CDR1 SQVTM, CDR2 ANQGSEA. The CDR3 sequence: CSVLLAGGRRDTQYF. CDR3 DNA: TGCAGCGTTTTACTAGCGGGAGGGAGGAGGGATACGCAGTATTTT.

This clonotype occurred a few times. The chain has TRBV11-2 and TRBJ2-2; no clear D. CDR1 and CDR2 (germline): SGHAT, FQNNGV. The V and J ends lost 0 bases and 6 bases respectively, with 14 bases between them. The CDR3 consists of 16 residues. The DNA of the CDR3 is TGTGCCAGCAGCTTAGATCGCCTAGTTCAGGCCGGGGAGCTGTTTTTT. Its translation: CASSLDRLVQAGELFF.

This clonotype was seen many times. This chain links TRBV12-3 or TRBV12-4 with TRBJ2-7; 7 positions agree with TRBD1. The CDR3 contains 14 residues. V gave up 8 bases and J gave up 2 bases; unmatched junction bases: 9. CDR3 in DNA: TGTGCCAGCCGTGAAAGGGACAGCGCCTACGAGCAGTACTTC. Residues: CASRERDSAYEQYF.

In its sample, this clonotype was seen a few times. The chain recombines TRBV18 with TRBJ2-5; D call uncertain. V was shortened by 2 bases and J by 4 bases, with 8 bases between the two germline ends. This CDR3 region has 13 residues. CDR1 is KGHSH and CDR2 is LQKENI in the germline V gene. Here the CDR3 DNA reads TGTGCCAGCTCACCAGAGGTGATAGAGACCCAGTACTTC. Translation gives CASSPEVIETQYF. Supplemented by reference TRBV18 and TRBJ2-5, the full variable domain reads NAGVMQNPRHLVRRRGQEARLRCSPMKGHSHVYWYRQLPEEGLKFMVYLQKENIIDESGMPKERFSAEFPKEGPSILRIQQVVRGDSAAYFCASSPEVIETQYFGPGTRLLVL.

This clonotype has only a few counts. The chain has TRBV6-2 or TRBV6-3 and TRBJ2-6; D is ambiguous. CDR3 length: 17 amino acids. Trimming stripped 7 bases from V and 0 bases from J, with 16 bases between. Germline V CDR1 and CDR2: MNHEY, SVGEGT. CDR3 residues: CASTHWLPSSGANVLTF. The CDR3 DNA reads as TGTGCCAGCACCCACTGGCTACCCAGCTCTGGGGCCAACGTCCTGACTTTC.

This sequence joins TRBV7-9 and TRBJ2-2; no clear D. V was pared by 3 bases and J by 6 bases, with 8 bases between. CDR1 and CDR2 (germline): SEHNR, FQNEAQ (reference sequence). This CDR3 spans 13 amino acids. The DNA for the CDR3 is TGTGCCAGCAGCTTTAGGGCAGCCGGGGAGCTGTTTTTT. Amino acid sequence: CASSFRAAGELFF.

This clonotype was picked up many times. V is TRBV7-8 and J is TRBJ2-2; a possible D gene is TRBD2 (6 bases). V lost 6 bases to trimming and J lost 6 bases, with 8 bases between them. From germline, CDR1 is SGHVS and CDR2 FQNEAQ. The CDR3 loop spans 12 amino acids. CDR3 residues: CASRGGAGELFF. The CDR3 bases are TGTGCCAGCAGGGGCGGGGCCGGGGAGCTGTTTTTT.

In this sample, this clonotype turned up a few times. This chain joins TRBV11-2 and TRBJ2-5; 8 positions agree with TRBD2. V shed 0 bases and J 5 bases; nucleotides not matched to a gene: 11. Germline V CDR1 and CDR2: SGHAT, FQNNGV. The CDR3 is 17 residues long. For the CDR3, the DNA is TGTGCCAGCAGCTTAGAACGGCCGGGACTAGGGCGGGAGACCCAGTACTTC. Amino acid sequence: CASSLERPGLGRETQYF.

This clonotype was picked up a small number of times. At one end the junction does not follow the germline gene, possibly because of a read error. V gene TRBV11-2 combines with J gene TRBJ2-6; D is ambiguous. CDR1 and CDR2 (germline): SGHAT, FQNNGV. This CDR3 region has 15 residues. The CDR3 spells CASSLGWSGANVLTF. In nucleotides, the CDR3 is TGTGCCAGCAGTTTAGGTTGGTCTGGGGCCAACGTCCTGACTTTC.

This clonotype was observed a handful of times. The gene calls are TRBV28 and TRBJ2-1, with 7 bases identical to TRBD1. V shed 6 bases, J shed 7 bases, and the junction held 6 bases outside the gene matches. CDR1 and CDR2 (germline): MDHEN, SYDVKM. The CDR3 sequence is 13 residues long. CDR3 residues: CASSRQGRNEQFF. As DNA, the CDR3 is TGTGCCAGCAGCCGACAGGGCCGGAATGAGCAGTTCTTC.

The rearrangement links TRBV4-1 to TRBJ2-3; D is uncertain. In germline, CDR1 is MGHRA, CDR2 YSYEKL. The CDR3 is made up of 12 amino acids. V shed 3 bases and J shed 10 bases, with 11 bases lying between them. CDR3 sequence: CASSHPLEAQYF. CDR3 DNA: TGCGCCAGCAGCCACCCCTTAGAGGCGCAGTATTTT.

The chain joins TRBV5-6 to TRBJ1-2, with D perhaps matching TRBD1 (5 bases). Trimming removed 5 bases at V and 8 bases at J, with 19 bases between. CDR3 size: 14 residues. Germline CDR1 and CDR2: SGHDT and YYEEEE. The CDR3 sequence is CASRYRGGDGGYTF. CDR3 nucleotides: TGTGCCAGCAGGTACCGTGGGGGGGACGGCGGCTACACCTTC.

V usage is TRBV12-3 or TRBV12-4 and J usage is TRBJ2-3, with D possibly matching TRBD1 (6 bases). CDR3 length: 15 amino acids. The V gene lost 3 bases and the J gene lost 0 bases, with 10 bases spanning the gap. The CDR3 sequence: CASSFGQPSTDTQYF. The CDR3 nucleotides read TGTGCCAGCAGTTTCGGACAGCCGAGCACAGATACGCAGTATTTT.

The rearrangement joins TRBV5-1 to TRBJ2-5; TRBD1 matches at 7 bases. CDR1 and CDR2 (germline): SGHRS, YFSETQ. CDR3 length equals 15 residues. Trimming took 4 bases from V and 2 from J; bases not matched to a gene: 8. The chain's CDR3 is CASSPRTGTQETQYF. For the CDR3, the DNA is TGCGCCAGCAGCCCAAGGACAGGTACTCAAGAGACCCAGTACTTC.